The clone carrying this T cell receptor beta chain showed up just once. Its antigen remains unknown. The sample comes from a study of cytomegalovirus exposure and HLA in healthy donors. PCR involved 60 Vbeta and 13 Jbeta primers. The data were produced by immunoSEQ multiplex PCR, yet TCRdb's version contains in-frame clones alone and is incomplete. Counted here are approximately 150,000 clones, more than 65% occurring once; the ten biggest clones make up approximately 1.2%. V lost 3 bases, J lost 7 bases, and 9 bases stayed unmatched. Germline V gene lookup returns CDR1 MNHNS and CDR2 SASEGT. This CDR3 has 17 amino acids. Findings of the study overall: Equally common other TCR beta chains were less clonally expanded than HLA-associated ones, a later analysis found. The Asian-associated ancestry cluster reportedly had fewer N-insertions than the approximately 670-donor mean in a later analysis.

The origin of this receptor is a man aged 45-65 years in good health and CMV-seropositive. Input material: PBMCs. The chain uses TRBV6-1 and TRBJ2-2; 12 bases agree with TRBD2. CDR3 residues: CASSDRLAGAPHGELFF. CDR3 DNA sequence: TGTGCCAGCAGTGACAGACTAGCGGGGGCCCCTCACGGGGAGCTGTTTTTT.